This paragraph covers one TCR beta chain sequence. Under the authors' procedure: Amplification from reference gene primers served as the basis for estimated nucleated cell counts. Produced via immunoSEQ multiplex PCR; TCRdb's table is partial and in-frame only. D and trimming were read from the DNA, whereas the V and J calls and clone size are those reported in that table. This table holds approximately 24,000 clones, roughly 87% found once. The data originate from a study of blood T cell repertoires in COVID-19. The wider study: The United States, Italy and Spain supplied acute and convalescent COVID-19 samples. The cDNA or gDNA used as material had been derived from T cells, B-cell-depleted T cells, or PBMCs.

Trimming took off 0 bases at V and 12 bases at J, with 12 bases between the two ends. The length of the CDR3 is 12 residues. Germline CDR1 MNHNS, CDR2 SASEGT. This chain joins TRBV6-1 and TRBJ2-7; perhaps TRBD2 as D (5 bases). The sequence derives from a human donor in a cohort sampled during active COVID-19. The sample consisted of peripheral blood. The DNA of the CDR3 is TGTGCCAGCAGTGAAGCGCTTCTAGAGGGGTACTTC. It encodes CASSEALLEGYF.